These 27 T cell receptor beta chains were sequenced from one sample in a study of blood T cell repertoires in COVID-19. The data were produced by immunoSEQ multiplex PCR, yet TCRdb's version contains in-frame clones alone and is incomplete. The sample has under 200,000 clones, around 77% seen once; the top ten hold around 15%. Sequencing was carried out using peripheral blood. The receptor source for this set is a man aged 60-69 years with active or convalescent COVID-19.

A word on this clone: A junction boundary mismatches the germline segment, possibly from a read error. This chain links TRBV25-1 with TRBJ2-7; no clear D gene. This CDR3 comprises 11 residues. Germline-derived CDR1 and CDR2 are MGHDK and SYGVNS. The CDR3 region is CASPHSSEQYF. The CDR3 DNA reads TGCGCCAGCCCCCACTCTAGCGAGCAGTACTTC.

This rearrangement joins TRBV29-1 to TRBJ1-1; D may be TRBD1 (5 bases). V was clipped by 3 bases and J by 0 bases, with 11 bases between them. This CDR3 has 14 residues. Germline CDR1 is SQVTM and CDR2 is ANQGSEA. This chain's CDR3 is CSVDKGYVNTEAFF. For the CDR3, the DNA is TGCAGCGTTGATAAGGGGTACGTGAACACTGAAGCTTTCTTT.

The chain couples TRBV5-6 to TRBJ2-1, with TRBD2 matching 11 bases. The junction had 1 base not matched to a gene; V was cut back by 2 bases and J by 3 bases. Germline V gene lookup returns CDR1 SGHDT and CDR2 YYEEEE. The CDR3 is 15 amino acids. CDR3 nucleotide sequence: TGTGCCAGCAGCTTTGGGACTAGCGGCTACAATGAGCAGTTCTTC. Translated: CASSFGTSGYNEQFF.

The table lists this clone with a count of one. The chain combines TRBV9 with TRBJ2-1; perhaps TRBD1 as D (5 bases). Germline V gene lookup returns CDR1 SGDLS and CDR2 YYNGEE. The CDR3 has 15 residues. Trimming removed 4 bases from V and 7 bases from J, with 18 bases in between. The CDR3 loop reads CASSPRTPLGNEQFF. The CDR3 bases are TGTGCCAGCAGCCCAAGGACACCCCTGGGGAATGAGCAGTTCTTC.

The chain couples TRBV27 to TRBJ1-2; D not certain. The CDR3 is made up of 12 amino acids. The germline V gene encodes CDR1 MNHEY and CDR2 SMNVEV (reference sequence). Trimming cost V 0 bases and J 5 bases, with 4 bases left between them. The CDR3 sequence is CASSLSGYGYTF. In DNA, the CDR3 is TGTGCCAGCAGTTTATCCGGGTATGGCTACACCTTC.

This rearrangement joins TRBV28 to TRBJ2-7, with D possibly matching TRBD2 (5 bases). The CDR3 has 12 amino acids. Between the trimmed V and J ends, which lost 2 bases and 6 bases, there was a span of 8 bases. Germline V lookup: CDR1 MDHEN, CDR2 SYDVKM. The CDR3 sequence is CASSLLGAEQYF. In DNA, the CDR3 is TGTGCCAGCAGTTTACTGGGAGCCGAGCAGTACTTC.

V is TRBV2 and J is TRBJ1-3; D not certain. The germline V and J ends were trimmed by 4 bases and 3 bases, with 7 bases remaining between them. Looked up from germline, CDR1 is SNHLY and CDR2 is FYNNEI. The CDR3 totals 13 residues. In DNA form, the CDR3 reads TGTGCCAGCAGTGGAGGTTATGGAAACACCATATATTTT. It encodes CASSGGYGNTIYF. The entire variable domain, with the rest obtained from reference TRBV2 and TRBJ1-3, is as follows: EPEVTQTPSHQVTQMGQEVILRCVPISNHLYFYWYRQILGQKVEFLVSFYNNEISEKSEIFDDQFSVERPDGSNFTLKIRSTKLEDSAMYFCASSGGYGNTIYFGEGSWLTVV.

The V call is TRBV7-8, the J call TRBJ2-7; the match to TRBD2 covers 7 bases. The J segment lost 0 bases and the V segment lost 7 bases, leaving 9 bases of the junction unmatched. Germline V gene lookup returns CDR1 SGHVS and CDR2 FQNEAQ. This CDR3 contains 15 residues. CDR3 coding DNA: TGTGCCAGCACCCACTCCCGGACTAGCTCCTACGAGCAGTACTTC. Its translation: CASTHSRTSSYEQYF.

CDR3 region: CASSQARTGSSYNEQFF. CDR3 DNA: TGCGCCAGCAGCCAAGCCCGAACAGGGAGCTCCTACAATGAGCAGTTCTTC. The genes are TRBV4-3 and TRBJ2-1; tentatively, D is TRBD1 (6 bases). The CDR3 covers 17 residues. Trimming left V 1 base short and J 0 bases short, with 13 bases between. Per the germline V gene, CDR1 is LGHNA and CDR2 is YSLEER.

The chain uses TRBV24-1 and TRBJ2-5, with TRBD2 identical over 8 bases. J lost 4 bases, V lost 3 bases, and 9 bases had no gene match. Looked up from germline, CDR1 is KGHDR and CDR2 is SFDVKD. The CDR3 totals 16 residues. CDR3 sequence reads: CATSDRSGSQPETQYF. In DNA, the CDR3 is TGTGCCACCAGTGATAGAAGCGGGAGTCAGCCAGAGACCCAGTACTTC.

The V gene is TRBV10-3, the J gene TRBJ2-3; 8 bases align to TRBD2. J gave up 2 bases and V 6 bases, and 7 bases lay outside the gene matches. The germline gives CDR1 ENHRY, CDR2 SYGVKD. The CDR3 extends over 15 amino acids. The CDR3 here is CAIRPGLGDTDTQYF. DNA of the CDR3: TGTGCCATCAGGCCGGGACTAGGCGACACAGATACGCAGTATTTT.

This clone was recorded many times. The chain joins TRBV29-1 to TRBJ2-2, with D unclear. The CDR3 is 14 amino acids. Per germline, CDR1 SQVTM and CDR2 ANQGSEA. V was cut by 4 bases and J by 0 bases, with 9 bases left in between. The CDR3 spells CSVVPGSNTGELFF. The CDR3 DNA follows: TGCAGCGTTGTACCCGGTTCGAACACCGGGGAGCTGTTTTTT.

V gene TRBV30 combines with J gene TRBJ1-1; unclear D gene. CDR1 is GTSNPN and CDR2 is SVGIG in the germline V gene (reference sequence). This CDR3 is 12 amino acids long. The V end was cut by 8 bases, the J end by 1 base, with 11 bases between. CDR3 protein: CALGLSNTEAFF. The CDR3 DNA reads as TGTGCCCTAGGACTCTCGAACACTGAAGCTTTCTTT.

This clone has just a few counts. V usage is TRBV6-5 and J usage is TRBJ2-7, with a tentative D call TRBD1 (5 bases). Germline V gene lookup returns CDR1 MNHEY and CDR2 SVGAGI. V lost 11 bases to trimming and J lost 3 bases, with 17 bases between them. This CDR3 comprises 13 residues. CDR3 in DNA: TGTGCCGCCTTAAAGACAGTTAACTACGAGCAGTACTTC. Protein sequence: CAALKTVNYEQYF.

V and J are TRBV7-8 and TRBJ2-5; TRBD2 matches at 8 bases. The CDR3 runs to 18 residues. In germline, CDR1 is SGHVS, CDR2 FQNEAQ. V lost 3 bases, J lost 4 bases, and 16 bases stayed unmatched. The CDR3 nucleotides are TGTGCCAGCAGCTTCATGCCCGAAACAGCGGGAGATCGAGAGACCCAGTACTTC. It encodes CASSFMPETAGDRETQYF.

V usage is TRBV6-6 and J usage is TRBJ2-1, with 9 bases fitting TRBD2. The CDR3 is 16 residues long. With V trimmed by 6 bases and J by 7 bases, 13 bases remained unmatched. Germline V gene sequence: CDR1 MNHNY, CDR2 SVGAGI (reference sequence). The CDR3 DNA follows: TGTGCCAGCAGACATTCCCTAGCGGGAATAGTAAATGAGCAGTTCTTC. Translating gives CASRHSLAGIVNEQFF.

The CDR3 DNA sequence: TGTGCCAGCAGCCAAAGGGGACTAGCGAGACACACCGGGGAGCTGTTTTTT. This gives the protein CASSQRGLARHTGELFF. V usage is TRBV14 and J usage is TRBJ2-2; 10 bases are a match to TRBD2. The CDR3 runs to 17 residues. V lost 2 bases to trimming and J lost 3 bases; unmatched junction nucleotides: 6. Germline assignment: CDR1 SGHDN and CDR2 FVKESK.

The chain's CDR3 is CATSREGTSYEQYF. In DNA, the CDR3 is TGTGCCACCAGCAGAGAAGGGACTAGCTACGAGCAGTACTTC. The chain has TRBV15 and TRBJ2-7; 8 bases align to TRBD2. V was pared by 0 bases and J by 3 bases, with 1 base of the junction left unmatched. The CDR3 is 14 residues long. Per the germline V gene, CDR1 is LNHNV and CDR2 is YYDKDF (reference sequence).

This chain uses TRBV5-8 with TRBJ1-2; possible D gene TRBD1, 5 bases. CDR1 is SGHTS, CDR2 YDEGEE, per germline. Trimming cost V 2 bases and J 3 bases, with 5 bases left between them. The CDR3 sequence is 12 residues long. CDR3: CASSLGDYGYTF. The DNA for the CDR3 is TGTGCCAGCAGCTTAGGGGACTATGGCTACACCTTC.

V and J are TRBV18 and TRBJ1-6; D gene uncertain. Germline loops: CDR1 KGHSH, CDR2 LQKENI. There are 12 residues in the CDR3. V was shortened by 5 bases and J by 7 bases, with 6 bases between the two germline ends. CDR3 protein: CASSAGNSPLHF. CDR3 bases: TGTGCCAGCTCAGCGGGGAATTCACCCCTCCACTTT.

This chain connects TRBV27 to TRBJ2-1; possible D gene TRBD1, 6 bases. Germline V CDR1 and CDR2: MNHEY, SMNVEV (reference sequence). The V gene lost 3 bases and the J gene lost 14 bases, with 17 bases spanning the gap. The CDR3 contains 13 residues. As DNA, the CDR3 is TGTGCCAGCAGTTTGCAGGGGAGAGGTCTGGAGTTCTTC. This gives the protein CASSLQGRGLEFF.

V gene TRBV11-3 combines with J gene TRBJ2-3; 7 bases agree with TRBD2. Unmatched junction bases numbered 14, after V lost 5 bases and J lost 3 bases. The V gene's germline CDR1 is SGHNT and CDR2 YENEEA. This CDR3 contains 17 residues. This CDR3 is CASSPKSVARETDTQYF. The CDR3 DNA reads TGTGCCAGCAGCCCGAAGTCGGTTGCGCGGGAGACAGATACGCAGTATTTT. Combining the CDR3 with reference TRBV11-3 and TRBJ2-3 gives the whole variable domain EAGVVQSPRYKIIEKKQPVAFWCNPISGHNTLYWYLQNLGQGPELLIRYENEEAVDDSQLPKDRFSAERLKGVDSTLKIQPAELGDSAVYLCASSPKSVARETDTQYFGPGTRLTVL.

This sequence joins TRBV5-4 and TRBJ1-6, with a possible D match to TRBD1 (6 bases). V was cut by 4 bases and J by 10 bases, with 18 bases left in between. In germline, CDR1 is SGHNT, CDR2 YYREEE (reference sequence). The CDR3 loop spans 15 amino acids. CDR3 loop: CASSPRRGSESPLHF. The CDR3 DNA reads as TGTGCCAGCAGCCCCCGCAGGGGTAGTGAATCACCCCTCCACTTT.

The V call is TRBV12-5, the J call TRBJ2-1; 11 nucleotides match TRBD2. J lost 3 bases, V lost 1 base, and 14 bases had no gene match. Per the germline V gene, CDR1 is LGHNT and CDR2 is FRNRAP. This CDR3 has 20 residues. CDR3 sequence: CASGLARGGSGRGNYNEQFF. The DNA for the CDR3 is TGTGCTAGTGGTTTGGCCCGGGGTGGTAGCGGGAGGGGGAACTACAATGAGCAGTTCTTC.

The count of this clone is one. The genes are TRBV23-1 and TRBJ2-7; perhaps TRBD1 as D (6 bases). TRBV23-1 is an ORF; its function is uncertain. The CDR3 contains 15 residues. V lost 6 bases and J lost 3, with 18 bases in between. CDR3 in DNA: TGCGCCAGCAGCCCCTCCCCAGGACAGTACTACGAGCAGTACTTC. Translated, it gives CASSPSPGQYYEQYF.

Here the CDR3 reads CASSQTELDSYGYTF. CDR3 nucleotides: TGCGCCAGCAGCCAAACCGAGCTAGACAGCTATGGCTACACCTTC. This sequence joins TRBV4-3 and TRBJ1-2, with TRBD1 as a possible D gene (5 bases). V was pared by 2 bases and J by 4 bases, with 14 bases between. The CDR3 has 15 residues. Germline CDR1 and CDR2: LGHNA and YSLEER.

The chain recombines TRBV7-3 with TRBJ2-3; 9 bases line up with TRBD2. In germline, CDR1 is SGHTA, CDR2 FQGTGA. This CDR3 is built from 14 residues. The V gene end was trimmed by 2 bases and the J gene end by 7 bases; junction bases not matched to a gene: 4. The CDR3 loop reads CASSLVAGVNTQYF. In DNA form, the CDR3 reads TGTGCCAGCAGCTTAGTAGCGGGAGTAAATACGCAGTATTTT. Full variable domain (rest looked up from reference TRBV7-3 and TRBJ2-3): GAGVSQTPSNKVTEKGKYVELRCDPISGHTALYWYRQSLGQGPEFLIYFQGTGAADDSGLPNDRFFAVRPEGSVSTLKIQRTERGDSAVYLCASSLVAGVNTQYFGPGTRLTVL.